A single sample is the source of the 32 T cell receptor beta chains below, sequenced in a study of blood T cell repertoires in COVID-19. Sequenced by immunoSEQ multiplex PCR; TCRdb stores in-frame clones only, minus some. The data contain 50,000 to 65,000 clones, 86% of them singletons. The sample consisted of peripheral blood. The receptors here all came from a human donor in a cohort sampled during active COVID-19.

The CDR3, as DNA: TGCGCCAGCAGCTTGGGTCGGGAGGGCCGGCGGAATGAGCAGTTCTTC. This codes for CASSLGREGRRNEQFF. The rearrangement joins TRBV5-1 to TRBJ2-1, with TRBD2 identical over 8 bases. V trimming: 0 bases; J trimming: 7 bases; junction bases outside the gene matches: 9. Germline V gene lookup returns CDR1 SGHRS and CDR2 YFSETQ. This CDR3 comprises 16 residues. The entire variable domain, with the rest obtained from reference TRBV5-1 and TRBJ2-1, is as follows: KAGVTQTPRYLIKTRGQQVTLSCSPISGHRSVSWYQQTPGQGLQFLFEYFSETQRNKGNFPGRFSGRQFSNSRSEMNVSTLELGDSALYLCASSLGREGRRNEQFFGPGTRLTVL.

This clone was counted once. This chain joins TRBV12-5 and TRBJ2-5; TRBD1 agrees at 8 bases. CDR1 and CDR2 from the germline V gene are LGHNT and FRNRAP. The CDR3 is 15 amino acids. Losses at the gene ends were 3 bases for V and 4 bases for J; bases not matched to a gene: 7. Written as DNA, the CDR3 is TGTGCTAGTGGTTTTGGACAGGGTGAGGGAGAGACCCAGTACTTC. This gives the protein CASGFGQGEGETQYF.

The rearrangement uses TRBV4-1 and TRBJ2-7, with a weak D call TRBD2 (6 bases). V lost 4 bases and J 7 bases, leaving 11 bases between the germline ends. The CDR3 totals 12 residues. Per the germline V gene, CDR1 is MGHRA and CDR2 is YSYEKL. The CDR3 bases are TGCGCCAGCAGCCCTAGACGGGGGGAGCAGTACTTC. Protein sequence: CASSPRRGEQYF.

The rearrangement joins TRBV3-1 (or the pseudogene TRBV3-2) to TRBJ2-5; D gene unclear. The CDR3 totals 13 residues. V was trimmed by 4 bases and J by 5 bases, leaving 11 bases between them. Germline lookup yields CDR1 LGHDT and CDR2 YNNKEL (reference sequence). In nucleotides, the CDR3 is TGTGCCAGCAGCCCACCCTACCCGGAGACCCAGTACTTC. As protein: CASSPPYPETQYF.

V and J are TRBV7-2 and TRBJ1-4; 7 nucleotides agree with TRBD1. The CDR3 runs to 15 residues. Looked up from germline, CDR1 is SGHTA and CDR2 is FQGNSA. Trimming cost V 1 base and J 3 bases; bases outside gene matches: 2. CDR3 DNA sequence: TGTGCCAGCAGCTTAGGGGGGACAGCTAATGAAAAACTGTTTTTT. Protein product: CASSLGGTANEKLFF.

This chain connects TRBV4-1 to TRBJ2-4; 10 nucleotides align to TRBD1. The CDR3 sequence is 16 residues long. V trimming: 1 base; J trimming: 7 bases; junction bases outside the gene matches: 7. Germline V gives CDR1 MGHRA, CDR2 YSYEKL. CDR3 coding DNA: TGCGCCAGCAGCCAAGTTGGGACAGGGGAGATGAACATTCAGTACTTC. This sequence encodes CASSQVGTGEMNIQYF.

The chain employs TRBV6-5 and TRBJ1-2; the match to TRBD1 covers 9 bases. CDR1 is MNHEY, CDR2 SVGAGI, per germline. V lost 10 bases to trimming and J lost 4 bases; unmatched junction nucleotides: 7. This CDR3 comprises 13 residues. CDR3 residues: CATGGQGRYGYTF. CDR3 nucleotides: TGTGCCACCGGGGGACAGGGACGCTATGGCTACACCTTC.

The chain joins TRBV7-9 to TRBJ2-1; D unclear. CDR1 is SEHNR, CDR2 FQNEAQ, per germline (reference sequence). The V end was cut by 4 bases, the J end by 4 bases, with 8 bases between. The CDR3 runs 13 residues. The CDR3 coding sequence is TGTGCCAGCAGCTCTAACCTATACAATGAGCAGTTCTTC. Translating gives CASSSNLYNEQFF.

For this clone: One junction end disagrees with the germline gene, perhaps due to a read error. The CDR3: CASGRASSEQYF. The CDR3 region has the DNA TGTGCCAGCGGGAGGGCCTCCTCCGAGCAGTACTTC. The V gene is TRBV27, the J gene TRBJ2-7; 7 bases are a match to TRBD2. This CDR3 region has 12 residues. Germline lookup yields CDR1 MNHEY and CDR2 SMNVEV (reference sequence).

V is TRBV5-1 and J is TRBJ1-1, with D perhaps TRBD1 (6 bases). CDR3 size: 15 residues. CDR1 SGHRS and CDR2 YFSETQ come from the germline V gene. The V end lost 4 bases, the J end lost 1 base, and 14 bases lay between the germline ends. CDR3 bases: TGCGCCAGCAGCCTTCTTGGGGGCAAGAACACTGAAGCTTTCTTT. This encodes CASSLLGGKNTEAFF.

The chain uses TRBV5-1 and TRBJ2-3; unclear D gene. The V gene lost 3 bases and the J gene lost 7 bases, with 9 bases spanning the gap. The V gene's germline CDR1 is SGHRS and CDR2 YFSETQ. CDR3 length: 12 amino acids. The chain's CDR3 is CASSSSQNTQYF. CDR3 in DNA: TGCGCCAGCAGCTCCTCACAAAATACGCAGTATTTT.

The chain carries TRBV5-8 and TRBJ2-2; 7 bases are shared with TRBD2. Germline V CDR1 and CDR2: SGHTS, YDEGEE. V trimming: 1 base; J trimming: 1 base; junction bases outside the gene matches: 1. This CDR3 has 15 amino acids. CDR3 amino acids: CASSLSGGNTGELFF. The CDR3 DNA reads TGTGCCAGCAGCTTGTCGGGGGGGAACACCGGGGAGCTGTTTTTT.

The gene calls are TRBV6-9 and TRBJ1-5; perhaps TRBD1 as D (6 bases). This CDR3 comprises 15 residues. Between the trimmed V and J ends, which lost 6 bases and 4 bases, there was a span of 16 bases. Looked up from germline, CDR1 is MNHGY and CDR2 is SVAAGI. As DNA, the CDR3 is TGTGCCAGCAGACCTAGACAGGCACTAAATCAGCCCCAGCATTTT. The encoded protein is CASRPRQALNQPQHF.

The CDR3 DNA is TGTGCCAGCAGAGGTAGCGGGAGTGGGGCCAACGTCCTGACTTTC. Residues: CASRGSGSGANVLTF. The chain links TRBV27 to TRBJ2-6, with 9 bases fitting TRBD2. This CDR3 region has 15 residues. CDR1 is MNHEY, CDR2 SMNVEV, per germline (reference sequence). Unmatched junction bases numbered 3, after V lost 6 bases and J lost 3 bases.

This clone appeared once. The V and J genes are TRBV2 and TRBJ2-1; the match to TRBD2 covers 7 bases. V dropped 7 bases and J dropped 5; count of bases not matched to a gene: 11. This CDR3 spans 15 amino acids. CDR1 is SNHLY, CDR2 FYNNEI, per germline. For the CDR3, the DNA is TGTGCCAGCACCCGGGGGGACGTCGGAAACAATGAGCAGTTCTTC. This sequence encodes CASTRGDVGNNEQFF.

V usage is TRBV11-3 and J usage is TRBJ2-7; 11 bases are a match to TRBD1. This CDR3 comprises 15 residues. CDR1 and CDR2 from the germline V gene are SGHNT and YENEEA. The ends lost 5 bases at V and 2 bases at J; junction bases unmatched: 5. The CDR3 DNA reads TGTGCCAGCAGCAGAGGGACAGGGGGAACCTACGAGCAGTACTTC. As protein: CASSRGTGGTYEQYF.

The chain recombines TRBV6-5 with TRBJ1-3, with a weak D call TRBD1 (6 bases). The CDR3 extends over 12 amino acids. V shed 7 bases and J shed 5 bases, with 9 bases lying between them. From germline, CDR1 is MNHEY and CDR2 SVGAGI. The CDR3 nucleotides read TGTGCCAGCACAGGGGTTAGAAACACCATATATTTT. The encoded protein is CASTGVRNTIYF.

The V gene is TRBV6-5, the J gene TRBJ1-2, with D possibly TRBD1 on 6 matching bases. Germline V CDR1 and CDR2: MNHEY, SVGAGI. CDR3 length: 14 residues. Trimming stripped 4 bases from V and 1 base from J, with 10 bases between. The chain's CDR3 is CASSSDRFNYGYTF. CDR3 in DNA: TGTGCCAGCAGTTCCGACAGGTTTAACTATGGCTACACCTTC.

This clone was counted only a few times. V gene TRBV12-5 combines with J gene TRBJ2-7; 7 bases align to TRBD2. The J segment lost 0 bases and the V segment lost 4 bases, leaving 6 bases of the junction unmatched. The CDR3 extends over 15 amino acids. Germline values: CDR1 LGHNT, CDR2 FRNRAP. The CDR3 bases are TGTGCTAGTGGTTCGGGGGGTCTCCGCTCCTACGAGCAGTACTTC. Its protein product is CASGSGGLRSYEQYF.

V gene TRBV10-3 combines with J gene TRBJ1-1, with D perhaps TRBD1 (5 bases). CDR3 length: 12 residues. V was clipped by 3 bases and J by 11 bases, with 13 bases between them. Germline-derived CDR1 and CDR2 are ENHRY and SYGVKD. CDR3 sequence reads: CAISEGAGWAFF. For the CDR3, the DNA is TGTGCCATCAGTGAAGGGGCGGGATGGGCTTTCTTT.

The chain employs TRBV7-9 and TRBJ2-7, with D possibly being TRBD2 (6 bases). CDR1 SEHNR and CDR2 FQNEAQ come from the germline V gene (reference sequence). Trimming left V 3 bases short and J 6 bases short, with 18 bases between. The length of the CDR3 is 15 residues. CDR3 loop: CASSFGLTSRREQYF. The CDR3 DNA sequence: TGTGCCAGCAGCTTTGGTCTGACTAGTCGGCGCGAGCAGTACTTC. The full variable domain, rest sourced from reference TRBV7-9 and TRBJ2-7, is DTGVSQNPRHKITKRGQNVTFRCDPISEHNRLYWYRQTLGQGPEFLTYFQNEAQLEKSRLLSDRFSAERPKGSFSTLEIQRTEQGDSAMYLCASSFGLTSRREQYFGPGTRLTVT.

This chain joins TRBV19 and TRBJ1-2; TRBD1 matches 7 bases. Unmatched junction bases numbered 14, after V lost 7 bases and J lost 6 bases. The CDR3 runs 15 residues. CDR1 and CDR2 from the germline V gene are LNHDA and SQIVND (reference sequence). This CDR3 reads CASTLQGGAGDGYTF. CDR3 bases: TGTGCCAGTACCCTTCAGGGGGGAGCAGGTGATGGCTACACCTTC. The complete variable domain, with remaining parts taken from reference TRBV19 and TRBJ1-2, reads DGGITQSPKYLFRKEGQNVTLSCEQNLNHDAMYWYRQDPGQGLRLIYYSQIVNDFQKGDIAEGYSVSREKKESFPLTVTSAQKNPTAFYLCASTLQGGAGDGYTFGSGTRLTVV.

The V and J genes are TRBV27 and TRBJ2-7; 11 bases match TRBD2. Germline CDR1 and CDR2: MNHEY and SMNVEV (reference sequence). Trimming took 4 bases from V and 3 from J; bases not matched to a gene: 14. The CDR3 runs 18 residues. CDR3 bases: TGTGCCAGCAGTTCCCCATCGCTAGCGGGAGGCCCCCACTACGAGCAGTACTTC. Protein sequence: CASSSPSLAGGPHYEQYF.

V is TRBV18 and J is TRBJ2-5, with D possibly matching TRBD1 (6 bases). V was clipped by 4 bases and J by 2 bases, with 17 bases between them. The CDR3 is 16 amino acids. Germline V gene sequence: CDR1 KGHSH, CDR2 LQKENI. CDR3 sequence: CASSLTGRGSQETQYF. CDR3 sequence (DNA): TGTGCCAGCTCACTAACGGGCAGGGGTTCTCAAGAGACCCAGTACTTC.

V and J are TRBV27 and TRBJ2-1; D is unresolved. With 1 base removed from V and 0 bases from J, the gap between germline ends came to 4 bases. This CDR3 contains 14 residues. Germline-derived CDR1 and CDR2 are MNHEY and SMNVEV (reference sequence). The DNA of the CDR3 is TGTGCCAGCAGTTTATATAGCTCCTACAATGAGCAGTTCTTC. This encodes CASSLYSSYNEQFF.

The chain recombines TRBV4-3 with TRBJ2-1; TRBD1 might be the D (6 bases). V lost 0 bases, J lost 7 bases, and 13 bases lay in between. Germline-derived CDR1 and CDR2 are LGHNA and YSLEER. CDR3 length: 15 residues. CDR3 sequence reads: CASSQDEGERNEQFF. CDR3 nucleotide sequence: TGCGCCAGCAGCCAAGATGAGGGGGAGCGAAATGAGCAGTTCTTC.

This rearrangement joins TRBV6-5 to TRBJ1-5, with 9 bases lining up with TRBD1. The CDR3 sequence is 15 residues long. Germline V gene lookup returns CDR1 MNHEY and CDR2 SVGAGI. The ends lost 6 bases at V and 3 bases at J; junction bases unmatched: 6. The CDR3 sequence is CASRAGTGLNQPQHF. For the CDR3, the DNA is TGTGCCAGCAGGGCCGGGACAGGGCTCAATCAGCCCCAGCATTTT.

The chain uses TRBV5-4 and TRBJ2-1; D is possibly TRBD1 (5 bases). The CDR3 is made up of 12 amino acids. CDR1 SGHNT and CDR2 YYREEE come from the germline V gene (reference sequence). Trimming removed 2 bases at V and 7 bases at J, with 7 bases between. The CDR3 reads CASSFSGNEQFF. CDR3 nucleotides: TGTGCCAGCAGCTTCTCAGGGAATGAGCAGTTCTTC.

The chain carries TRBV7-8 and TRBJ2-7, with a weak D call TRBD1 (5 bases). CDR3 length: 15 amino acids. The germline V gene has CDR1 SGHVS and CDR2 FQNEAQ. The V gene lost 1 base and the J gene lost 0 bases, with 10 bases spanning the gap. CDR3 DNA sequence: TGTGCCAGCAGCTTAGGCCCAGACAGCTCCTACGAGCAGTACTTC. Protein sequence: CASSLGPDSSYEQYF.

For the CDR3, the DNA is TGTGCCACCAGCAGGGGCCGGGGGGAAGCCAACGTCCTGACTTTC. This encodes CATSRGRGEANVLTF. This rearrangement joins TRBV15 to TRBJ2-6, with 7 bases that match TRBD2. With V trimmed by 3 bases and J by 7 bases, 6 bases remained unmatched. This CDR3 region has 15 residues. Looked up from germline, CDR1 is LNHNV and CDR2 is YYDKDF (reference sequence).

The chain combines TRBV7-9 with TRBJ2-3, with 7 positions matching TRBD2. The CDR3 extends over 14 amino acids. The J segment lost 6 bases and the V segment lost 5 bases, leaving 8 bases of the junction unmatched. The germline gives CDR1 SEHNR, CDR2 FQNEAQ (reference sequence). This chain's CDR3 is CASSPLGLYDTQYF. Here the CDR3 DNA reads TGTGCCAGCAGCCCCTTGGGACTATACGATACGCAGTATTTT.

The rearrangement joins TRBV4-2 to TRBJ1-4; 9 positions agree with TRBD1. Trimming removed 1 base from V and 4 bases from J; junction bases left unmatched: 4. CDR1 is LGHNA and CDR2 is YNFKEQ in the germline V gene. This CDR3 region has 16 residues. Here the CDR3 reads CASSQGTGANNEKLFF. CDR3 DNA: TGTGCCAGCAGCCAAGGGACAGGGGCCAATAATGAAAAACTGTTTTTT.